This T cell receptor (beta chain) came from a study of cytomegalovirus exposure and HLA in healthy donors. The PCR had 60 Vbeta and 13 Jbeta primers. Libraries were prepared by immunoSEQ multiplex PCR; TCRdb keeps only in-frame clonotypes and omits some of them. The sample contains 150,000 to 200,000 clones, around 82% of which appear only once. V shed 5 bases and J 0 bases; nucleotides not matched to a gene: 6. The CDR3 has 15 amino acids. Looked up from germline, CDR1 is SGHVS and CDR2 is FNYEAQ. The chain has TRBV7-6 and TRBJ2-7; 8 bases match TRBD1. The sequence was collected from a boy between 5 and 17 years old in good health and CMV-seronegative. Sequencing was carried out using PBMCs. The CDR3 DNA reads as TGTGCCAGCAGCCCCGGACAGGGAAGCTCCTACGAGCAGTACTTC. Translated: CASSPGQGSSYEQYF. Filled out from reference TRBV7-6 and TRBJ2-7, the complete variable domain reads GAGVSQSPRYKVTKRGQDVALRCDPISGHVSLYWYRQALGQGPEFLTYFNYEAQQDKSGLPNDRFSAERPEGSISTLTIQRTEQRDSAMYRCASSPGQGSSYEQYFGPGTRLTVT.